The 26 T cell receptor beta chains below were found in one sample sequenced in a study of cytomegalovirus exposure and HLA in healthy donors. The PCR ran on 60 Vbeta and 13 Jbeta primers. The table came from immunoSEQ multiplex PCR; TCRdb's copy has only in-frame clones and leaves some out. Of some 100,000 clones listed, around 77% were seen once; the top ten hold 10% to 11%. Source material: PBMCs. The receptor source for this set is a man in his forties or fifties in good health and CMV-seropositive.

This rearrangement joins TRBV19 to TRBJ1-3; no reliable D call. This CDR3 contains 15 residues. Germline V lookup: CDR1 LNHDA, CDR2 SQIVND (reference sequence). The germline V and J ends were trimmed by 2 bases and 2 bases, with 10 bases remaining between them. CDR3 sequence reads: CASSINGGAGNTIYF. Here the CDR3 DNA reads TGTGCCAGTAGTATAAACGGCGGCGCTGGAAACACCATATATTTT.

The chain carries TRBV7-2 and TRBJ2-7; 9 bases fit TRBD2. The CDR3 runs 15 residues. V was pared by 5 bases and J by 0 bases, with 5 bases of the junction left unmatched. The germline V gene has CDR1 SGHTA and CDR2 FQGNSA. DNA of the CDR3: TGTGCCAGCAGCGGTCTAGCGGGGAGCTCCTACGAGCAGTACTTC. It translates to CASSGLAGSSYEQYF. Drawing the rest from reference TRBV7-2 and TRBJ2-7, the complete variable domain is GAGVSQSPSNKVTEKGKDVELRCDPISGHTALYWYRQSLGQGLEFLIYFQGNSAPDKSGLPSDRFSAERTGGSVSTLTIQRTQQEDSAVYLCASSGLAGSSYEQYFGPGTRLTVT.

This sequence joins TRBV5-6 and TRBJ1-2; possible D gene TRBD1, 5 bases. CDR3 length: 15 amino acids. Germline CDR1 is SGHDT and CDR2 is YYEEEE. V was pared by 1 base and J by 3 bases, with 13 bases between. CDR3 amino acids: CASSLPSAGHYGYTF. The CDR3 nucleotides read TGTGCCAGCAGCTTGCCCTCGGCAGGGCACTATGGCTACACCTTC.

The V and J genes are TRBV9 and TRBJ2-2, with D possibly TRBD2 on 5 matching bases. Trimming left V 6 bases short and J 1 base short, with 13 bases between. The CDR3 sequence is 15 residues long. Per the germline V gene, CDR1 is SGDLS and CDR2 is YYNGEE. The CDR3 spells CASTRDSQNTGELFF. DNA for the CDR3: TGTGCCAGCACTCGGGATTCACAGAACACCGGGGAGCTGTTTTTT.

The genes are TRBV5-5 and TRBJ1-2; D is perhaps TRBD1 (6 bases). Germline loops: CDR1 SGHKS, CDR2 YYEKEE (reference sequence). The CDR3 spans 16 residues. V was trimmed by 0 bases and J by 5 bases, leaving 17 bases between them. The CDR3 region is CASSLGAAGGWYGYTF. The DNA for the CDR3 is TGTGCCAGCAGCTTGGGGGCCGCGGGGGGCTGGTATGGCTACACCTTC.

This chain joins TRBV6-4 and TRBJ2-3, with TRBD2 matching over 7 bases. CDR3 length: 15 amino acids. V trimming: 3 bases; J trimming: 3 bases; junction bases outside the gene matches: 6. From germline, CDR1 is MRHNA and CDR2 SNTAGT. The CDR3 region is CASSEERGGTDTQYF. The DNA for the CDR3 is TGTGCCAGCAGTGAGGAGCGGGGCGGAACAGATACGCAGTATTTT.

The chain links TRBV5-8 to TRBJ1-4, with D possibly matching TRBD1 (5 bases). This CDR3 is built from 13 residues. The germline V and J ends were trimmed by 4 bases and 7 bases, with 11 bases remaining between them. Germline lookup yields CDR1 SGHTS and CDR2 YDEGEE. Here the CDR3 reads CASSRGLGEKLFF. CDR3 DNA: TGTGCCAGCAGCCGGGGGTTAGGTGAAAAACTGTTTTTT.

The CDR3 is CASSRGGLSSYNEQFF. The CDR3 nucleotides are TGTGCCAGCAGCCGCGGGGGACTGAGCTCCTACAATGAGCAGTTCTTC. The chain combines TRBV6-6 with TRBJ2-1, with 7 positions matching TRBD2. The CDR3 sequence is 16 residues long. After removal of 6 bases from V and 0 bases from J, the junction contained 8 bases not matched to a gene. The V gene's germline CDR1 is MNHNY and CDR2 SVGAGI (reference sequence).

The chain's CDR3 is CASSPGQGTRVGGYTF. The CDR3 DNA reads TGTGCCAGCTCACCTGGACAGGGGACAAGGGTCGGTGGCTACACCTTC. V and J are TRBV18 and TRBJ1-2; 9 bases map to TRBD1. V dropped 3 bases and J dropped 7; count of bases not matched to a gene: 12. This CDR3 is 16 amino acids long. CDR1 and CDR2 from the germline V gene are KGHSH and LQKENI.

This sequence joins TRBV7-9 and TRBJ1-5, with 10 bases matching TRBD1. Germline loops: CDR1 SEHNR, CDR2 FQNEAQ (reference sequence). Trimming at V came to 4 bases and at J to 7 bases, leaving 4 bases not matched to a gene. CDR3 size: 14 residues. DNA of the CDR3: TGTGCCAGCAGCTCGGACAGGGGGAGCCAGCCCCAGCATTTT. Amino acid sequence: CASSSDRGSQPQHF. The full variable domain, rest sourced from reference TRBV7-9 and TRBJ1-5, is DTGVSQNPRHKITKRGQNVTFRCDPISEHNRLYWYRQTLGQGPEFLTYFQNEAQLEKSRLLSDRFSAERPKGSFSTLEIQRTEQGDSAMYLCASSSDRGSQPQHFGDGTRLSIL.

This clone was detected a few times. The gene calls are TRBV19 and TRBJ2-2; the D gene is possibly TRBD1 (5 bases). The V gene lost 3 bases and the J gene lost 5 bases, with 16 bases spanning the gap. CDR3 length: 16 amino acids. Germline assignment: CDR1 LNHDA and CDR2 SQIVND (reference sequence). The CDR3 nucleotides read TGTGCCAGTAGTATCGGACACTCCCTAGGGACCGGGGAGCTGTTTTTT. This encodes CASSIGHSLGTGELFF.

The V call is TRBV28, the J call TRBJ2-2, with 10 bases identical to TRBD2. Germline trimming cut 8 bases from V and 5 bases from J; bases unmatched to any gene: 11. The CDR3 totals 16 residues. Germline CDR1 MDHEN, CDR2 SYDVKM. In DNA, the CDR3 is TGTGCCAGCCGAGTAGCGGGGGGTTCGGAGACCGGGGAGCTGTTTTTT. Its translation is CASRVAGGSETGELFF.

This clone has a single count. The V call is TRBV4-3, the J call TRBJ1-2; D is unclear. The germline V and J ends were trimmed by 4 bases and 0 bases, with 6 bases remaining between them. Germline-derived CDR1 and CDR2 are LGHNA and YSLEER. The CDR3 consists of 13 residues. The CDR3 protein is CASSPFSNYGYTF. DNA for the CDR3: TGCGCCAGCAGCCCATTTTCTAACTATGGCTACACCTTC.

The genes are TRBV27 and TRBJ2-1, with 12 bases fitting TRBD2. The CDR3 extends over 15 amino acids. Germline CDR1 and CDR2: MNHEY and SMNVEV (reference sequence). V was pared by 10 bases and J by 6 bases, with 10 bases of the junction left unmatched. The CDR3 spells CATTSGGIPSNEQFF. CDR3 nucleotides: TGTGCCACAACTAGCGGGGGGATCCCGAGCAATGAGCAGTTCTTC.

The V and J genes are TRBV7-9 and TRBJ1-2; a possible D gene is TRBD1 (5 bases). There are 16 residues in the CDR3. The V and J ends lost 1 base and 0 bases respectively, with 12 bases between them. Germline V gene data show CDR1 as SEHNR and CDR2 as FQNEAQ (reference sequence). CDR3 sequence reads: CASSLGQGLSNYGYTF. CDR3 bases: TGTGCCAGCAGCTTAGGGCAGGGACTCTCTAACTATGGCTACACCTTC.

The CDR3 DNA reads TGTGCCAGCAGCTTAGGCAGGGGATTTTCACCCCTCCACTTT. Translating gives CASSLGRGFSPLHF. This chain joins TRBV5-8 and TRBJ1-6, with D perhaps matching TRBD1 (6 bases). The CDR3 contains 14 residues. Germline CDR1 SGHTS, CDR2 YDEGEE. V dropped 2 bases and J dropped 9 bases, with 12 bases sitting between them. Complete variable domain (other parts from reference TRBV5-8 and TRBJ1-6): EAGVTQSPTHLIKTRGQQATLRCSPISGHTSVYWYQQALGLGLQFLLWYDEGEERNRGNFPPRFSGRQFPNYSSELNVNALELEDSALYLCASSLGRGFSPLHFGNGTRLTVT.

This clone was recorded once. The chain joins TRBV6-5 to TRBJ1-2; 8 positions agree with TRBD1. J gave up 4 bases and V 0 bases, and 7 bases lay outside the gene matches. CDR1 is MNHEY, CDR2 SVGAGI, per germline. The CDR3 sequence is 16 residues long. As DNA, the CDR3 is TGTGCCAGCAGTTACTCGAGAAACAGGGGGGGCTATGGCTACACCTTC. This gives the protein CASSYSRNRGGYGYTF.

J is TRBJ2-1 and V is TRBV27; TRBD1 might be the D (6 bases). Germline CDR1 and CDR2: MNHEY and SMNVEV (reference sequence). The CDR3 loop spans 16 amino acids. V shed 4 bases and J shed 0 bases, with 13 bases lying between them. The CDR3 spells CASSSATGLSYNEQFF. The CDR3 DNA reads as TGTGCCAGCAGTTCGGCGACAGGCCTCTCCTACAATGAGCAGTTCTTC.

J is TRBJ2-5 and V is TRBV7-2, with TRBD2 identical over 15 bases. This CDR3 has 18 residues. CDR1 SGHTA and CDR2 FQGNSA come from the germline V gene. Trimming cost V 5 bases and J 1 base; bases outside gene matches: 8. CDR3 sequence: CASSGRTSGGGFQETQYF. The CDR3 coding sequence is TGTGCCAGCAGCGGACGGACTAGCGGGGGGGGATTCCAAGAGACCCAGTACTTC.

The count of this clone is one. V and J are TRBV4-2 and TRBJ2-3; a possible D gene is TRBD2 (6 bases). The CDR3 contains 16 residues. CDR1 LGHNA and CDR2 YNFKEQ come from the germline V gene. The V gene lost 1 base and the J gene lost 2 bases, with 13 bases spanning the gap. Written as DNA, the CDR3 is TGTGCCAGCAGCCAAGGCCCGGGACTCCTCACAGATACGCAGTATTTT. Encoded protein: CASSQGPGLLTDTQYF.

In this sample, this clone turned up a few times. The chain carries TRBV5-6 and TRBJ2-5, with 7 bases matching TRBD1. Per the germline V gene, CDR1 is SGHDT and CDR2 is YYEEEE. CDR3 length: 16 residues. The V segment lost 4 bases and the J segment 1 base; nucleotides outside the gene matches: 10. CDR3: CASSPTGWGLQETQYF. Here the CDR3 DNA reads TGTGCCAGCAGCCCGACAGGGTGGGGGCTCCAAGAGACCCAGTACTTC.

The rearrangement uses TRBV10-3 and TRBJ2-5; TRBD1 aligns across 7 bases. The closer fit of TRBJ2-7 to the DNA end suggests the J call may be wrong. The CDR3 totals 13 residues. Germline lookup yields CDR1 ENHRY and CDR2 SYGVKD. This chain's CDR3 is CAITRQGSYEQYF. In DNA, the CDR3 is TGTGCCATCACTCGACAGGGATCGTACGAGCAGTACTTC.

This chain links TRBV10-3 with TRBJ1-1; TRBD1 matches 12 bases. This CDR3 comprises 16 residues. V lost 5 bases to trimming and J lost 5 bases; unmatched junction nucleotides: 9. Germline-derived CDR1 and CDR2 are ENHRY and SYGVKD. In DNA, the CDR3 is TGTGCCATCAGTCCCGGGACAGGGGGCTGGGGGACTGAAGCTTTCTTT. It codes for CAISPGTGGWGTEAFF.

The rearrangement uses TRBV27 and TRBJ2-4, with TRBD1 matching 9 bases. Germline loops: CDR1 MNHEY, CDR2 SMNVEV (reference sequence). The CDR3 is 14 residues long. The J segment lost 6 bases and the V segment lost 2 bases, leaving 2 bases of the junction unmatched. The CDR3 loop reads CASSLPGQGNIQYF. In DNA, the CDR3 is TGTGCCAGCAGTTTACCGGGACAGGGAAACATTCAGTACTTC.

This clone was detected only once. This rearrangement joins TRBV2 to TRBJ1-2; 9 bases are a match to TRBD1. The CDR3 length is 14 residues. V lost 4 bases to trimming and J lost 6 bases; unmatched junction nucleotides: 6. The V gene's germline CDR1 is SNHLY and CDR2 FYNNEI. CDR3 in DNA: TGTGCCAGCAGTGTAAAGGACAGGGGTGATGGCTACACCTTC. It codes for CASSVKDRGDGYTF.

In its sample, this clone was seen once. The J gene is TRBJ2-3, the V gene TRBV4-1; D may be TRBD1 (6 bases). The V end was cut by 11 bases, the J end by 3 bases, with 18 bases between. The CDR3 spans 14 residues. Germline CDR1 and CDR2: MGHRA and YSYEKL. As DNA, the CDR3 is TGCGCCGGATCCAGGGGTCTCTGGACAGATACGCAGTATTTT. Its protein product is CAGSRGLWTDTQYF.